This T cell receptor beta chain was profiled in a study of type 1 and type 2 diabetes patients. Study as a whole: Magnetic bead positive selection isolated CD4+ or CD8+ T cells from PBMCs. Study-wide results and caveats: Type 2 diabetes patients had few highly-expanded CD4+ clones, median one.

This clonotype turned up a few times. Its antigen is undetermined. This CDR3 has 14 amino acids. The junction had 9 bases not matched to a gene; V was cut back by 6 bases and J by 5 bases. Germline V gene lookup returns CDR1 MNHEY and CDR2 SMNVEV (reference sequence). Amplification started from genomic DNA. The TCR beta CDR3 region was amplified using 30 forward and 13 reverse primers. TCRdb redid the calling of the multiplex PCR reads with MiXCR, one entry per CDR3 protein. The table shows 250,000 to 300,000 distinct CDR3 sequences, with roughly 48% occurring only once. Material for sequencing was peripheral blood mononuclear cells (PBMCs). The clonotype comes from a young man with type 2 diabetes. The genes are TRBV27 and TRBJ1-1; 7 bases agree with TRBD1. Here the CDR3 reads CASSPRQGVTEAFF. In DNA, the CDR3 is TGTGCCAGCAGCCCCCGGCAGGGGGTTACTGAAGCTTTCTTT.